These 25 T cell receptor beta chains were all obtained from the same sample, sequenced in a study of blood T cell repertoires in COVID-19. The protocol was immunoSEQ multiplex PCR, while the TCRdb copy is restricted to in-frame clones and leaves out a portion. The profile shows more than 95,000 clones, roughly 85% of them singletons. Sequenced: peripheral blood. Source of these receptors: a man aged 50 or older with acute or convalescent COVID-19.

This CDR3 reads CASSPGTGGDHNQPQHF. The CDR3 bases are TGTGCCAGCAGCCCCGGGACAGGGGGCGATCACAATCAGCCCCAGCATTTT. This sequence joins TRBV7-8 and TRBJ1-5; TRBD1 agrees at 12 bases. Per the germline V gene, CDR1 is SGHVS and CDR2 is FQNEAQ. Losses at the gene ends were 5 bases for V and 3 bases for J; bases not matched to a gene: 8. This CDR3 region has 17 residues.

V gene TRBV15 combines with J gene TRBJ2-1; TRBD2 matches 13 bases. Trimming removed 0 bases from V and 8 bases from J; junction bases left unmatched: 4. The CDR3 totals 16 residues. CDR1 and CDR2 (germline): LNHNV, YYDKDF (reference sequence). Written as DNA, the CDR3 is TGTGCCACCAGCAGAGATGGACTAGCGGGAGTTTATGAGCAGTTCTTC. Translation: CATSRDGLAGVYEQFF.

This chain connects TRBV29-1 to TRBJ2-1; possible D gene TRBD1, 5 bases. V was shortened by 4 bases and J by 9 bases, with 13 bases between the two germline ends. The length of the CDR3 is 12 residues. Germline loops: CDR1 SQVTM, CDR2 ANQGSEA. CDR3 sequence reads: CSVGVQQAEQFF. CDR3 nucleotides: TGCAGCGTTGGGGTCCAACAGGCTGAGCAGTTCTTC.

V gene TRBV18 combines with J gene TRBJ2-6; a weak D match, TRBD1 (6 bases). The germline V and J ends were trimmed by 3 bases and 1 base, with 13 bases remaining between them. Germline CDR1 and CDR2: KGHSH and LQKENI. The CDR3 covers 17 residues. The DNA of the CDR3 is TGTGCCAGCTCACCCCTCAACAGGGTATCTGGGGCCAACGTCCTGACTTTC. This gives the protein CASSPLNRVSGANVLTF.

The rearrangement joins TRBV27 to TRBJ2-7; no definite D call. The CDR3 covers 14 residues. V was trimmed by 5 bases and J by 2 bases, leaving 13 bases between them. Germline CDR1 is MNHEY and CDR2 is SMNVEV (reference sequence). This CDR3 reads CASSRQENTYEQYF. CDR3 DNA sequence: TGTGCCAGCAGTCGACAAGAGAATACCTACGAGCAGTACTTC.

The chain uses TRBV2 and TRBJ1-2; 8 bases align to TRBD1. Trimming at V came to 6 bases and at J to 5 bases, leaving 11 bases not matched to a gene. CDR1 is SNHLY and CDR2 is FYNNEI in the germline V gene. The CDR3 sequence is 15 residues long. CDR3 nucleotide sequence: TGTGCCAGCAGCGCTCAGGGGGCAGAGGGGTATGGCTACACCTTC. It is translated as CASSAQGAEGYGYTF.

This clone appeared once. This chain links TRBV2 with TRBJ2-5; the D gene is possibly TRBD2 (5 bases). The germline CDR1 and CDR2 sequences are SNHLY and FYNNEI. The CDR3 is made up of 12 amino acids. Trimming removed 6 bases from V and 5 bases from J, with 10 bases in between. This CDR3 is CASRDFRETQYF. The DNA of the CDR3 is TGTGCCAGCAGGGACTTCAGGGAGACCCAGTACTTC.

CDR3 DNA sequence: TGTGCCAGCAGCCTGAGGAGGCGGGACACAGATACGCAGTATTTT. Residues: CASSLRRRDTDTQYF. The V call is TRBV4-2, the J call TRBJ2-3; maybe TRBD2 (6 bases). The ends were cut back, 4 bases at V and 2 bases at J, with 13 bases in the middle. CDR3 size: 15 residues. The V gene's germline CDR1 is LGHNA and CDR2 YNFKEQ.

The rearrangement uses TRBV7-8 and TRBJ2-7; possible D gene TRBD1, 5 bases. From germline, CDR1 is SGHVS and CDR2 FQNEAQ. The CDR3 is made up of 13 amino acids. V lost 0 bases, J lost 3 bases, and 6 bases lay in between. The CDR3 region has the DNA TGTGCCAGCAGCTTAGCGGGGCGCTACGAGCAGTACTTC. Its protein product is CASSLAGRYEQYF.

Only one count was recorded for this clone. This chain links TRBV5-1 with TRBJ1-1; 8 nucleotides line up with TRBD1. CDR1 is SGHRS and CDR2 is YFSETQ in the germline V gene. The CDR3 is 15 residues long. Trimming removed 3 bases from V and 3 bases from J; junction bases left unmatched: 7. The CDR3 reads CASSWGTGGDTEAFF. CDR3 sequence (DNA): TGCGCCAGCAGCTGGGGGACAGGCGGGGACACTGAAGCTTTCTTT.

CDR3 sequence reads: CAAWGTVTDTQYF. The CDR3 nucleotides read TGTGCCGCCTGGGGGACTGTCACAGATACGCAGTATTTT. This chain uses TRBV6-5 with TRBJ2-3, with D perhaps TRBD2 (6 bases). CDR1 MNHEY and CDR2 SVGAGI come from the germline V gene. The CDR3 has 13 residues. Between the trimmed V and J ends, which lost 11 bases and 2 bases, there was a span of 14 bases.

This clone has a count of ten or more. V and J are TRBV5-1 and TRBJ1-2, with 8 bases aligning to TRBD1. In germline, CDR1 is SGHRS, CDR2 YFSETQ. This CDR3 contains 15 residues. With V trimmed by 0 bases and J by 9 bases, 10 bases remained unmatched. This CDR3 reads CASSLAIRGRGSYTF. CDR3 DNA: TGCGCCAGCAGCTTGGCTATCAGGGGGCGCGGAAGCTACACCTTC.

The rearrangement uses TRBV28 and TRBJ1-1, with D maybe TRBD1 (6 bases). The CDR3 consists of 12 residues. V gave up 4 bases and J gave up 5 bases, with 8 bases separating them. The germline CDR1 and CDR2 sequences are MDHEN and SYDVKM. DNA of the CDR3: TGTGCCAGCAGTTACAGGGAAACTGAAGCTTTCTTT. It yields the protein CASSYRETEAFF.

This clone was detected a few times. The CDR3 DNA reads TGTGCCAGCAGCCTGGGGGGGCGCGAGCAGTACTTC. This translates into CASSLGGREQYF. The chain recombines TRBV12-3 or TRBV12-4 with TRBJ2-7, with D possibly TRBD2 on 7 matching bases. The CDR3 is made up of 12 amino acids. V shed 6 bases and J shed 6 bases, with 12 bases lying between them.

The J gene is TRBJ1-4, the V gene TRBV6-5; D is unclear. The CDR3 extends over 15 amino acids. Germline lookup yields CDR1 MNHEY and CDR2 SVGAGI. The V and J ends lost 6 bases and 7 bases respectively, with 18 bases between them. The CDR3 DNA reads TGTGCCAGCAGACCGACGGGAACCGGAGGTGAAAAACTGTTTTTT. Translating gives CASRPTGTGGEKLFF.

The chain carries TRBV4-1 and TRBJ2-1; 12 bases agree with TRBD2. V dropped 1 base and J dropped 9; count of bases not matched to a gene: 4. This CDR3 region has 15 residues. The V gene's germline CDR1 is MGHRA and CDR2 YSYEKL. As DNA, the CDR3 is TGCGCCAGCAGCCAAGCTAGCGGGAGGGCGACTGAGCAGTTCTTC. It yields the protein CASSQASGRATEQFF.

A single count supports this clone. The chain links TRBV7-6 to TRBJ2-7; TRBD1 matches 9 bases. The CDR3 spans 16 residues. V shed 1 base and J 2 bases; nucleotides not matched to a gene: 6. CDR1 and CDR2 (germline): SGHVS, FNYEAQ. The CDR3, as DNA: TGTGCCAGCAGCTTAGAGGGGACAGGGACCCCCTACGAGCAGTACTTC. Its translation: CASSLEGTGTPYEQYF.

This clone was picked up a small number of times. The gene calls are TRBV10-3 and TRBJ1-3, with 9 bases that match TRBD1. Germline V gene lookup returns CDR1 ENHRY and CDR2 SYGVKD. The CDR3 has 16 residues. The trim removed 0 bases at V and 5 bases at J, leaving 5 bases unmatched. CDR3 DNA sequence: TGTGCCATCAGTGAGTCAGGGACAGGGAATCGAAACACCATATATTTT. It yields the protein CAISESGTGNRNTIYF.

The V call is TRBV6-2 or TRBV6-3, the J call TRBJ2-1; D not resolved. CDR1 MNHEY and CDR2 SVGEGT come from the germline V gene. Trimming removed 4 bases at V and 0 bases at J, with 13 bases between. This CDR3 comprises 16 residues. CDR3 sequence: CASSLRHLSSYNEQFF. As DNA, the CDR3 is TGTGCCAGCAGTTTAAGACACTTGAGCTCCTACAATGAGCAGTTCTTC.

The chain uses TRBV4-1 and TRBJ2-1; possible D gene TRBD2, 5 bases. The V end was cut by 4 bases, the J end by 8 bases, with 12 bases between. Per the germline V gene, CDR1 is MGHRA and CDR2 is YSYEKL. CDR3 size: 13 residues. CDR3 coding DNA: TGCGCCAGCAGCCGCATGAGGGCTTATGAGCAGTTCTTC. It translates to CASSRMRAYEQFF.

The chain employs TRBV12-3 or TRBV12-4 and TRBJ1-1; possible D gene TRBD1, 6 bases. The CDR3 extends over 12 amino acids. V lost 6 bases to trimming and J lost 4 bases, with 9 bases between them. This CDR3 reads CASSPGATEAFF. For the CDR3, the DNA is TGTGCCAGCAGCCCAGGGGCCACTGAAGCTTTCTTT.

V gene TRBV5-4 combines with J gene TRBJ1-3, with 9 bases identical to TRBD1. The CDR3 sequence is 15 residues long. The junction had 12 bases not matched to a gene; V was cut back by 9 bases and J by 5 bases. Looked up from germline, CDR1 is SGHNT and CDR2 is YYREEE (reference sequence). The CDR3 nucleotides read TGTGCCACCACTAGGTGGGGACAGGGAAGAAACACCATATATTTT. This translates into CATTRWGQGRNTIYF.

The chain links TRBV4-2 to TRBJ1-6, with TRBD1 matching 11 bases. J lost 1 base, V lost 4 bases, and 3 bases had no gene match. Germline CDR1 and CDR2: LGHNA and YNFKEQ. The CDR3 extends over 17 amino acids. Written as DNA, the CDR3 is TGTGCCAGCAGCCTGGGGACAGGGGGGTCCTATAATTCACCCCTCCACTTT. It encodes CASSLGTGGSYNSPLHF.

The rearrangement links TRBV27 to TRBJ1-2; 7 nucleotides match TRBD1. J was trimmed by 8 bases and V by 3 bases; bases with no gene match: 6. This CDR3 has 13 amino acids. In germline, CDR1 is MNHEY, CDR2 SMNVEV (reference sequence). The CDR3 here is CASSFSGGHGYTF. In DNA form, the CDR3 reads TGTGCCAGCAGTTTTTCAGGGGGTCACGGCTACACCTTC.

The CDR3 sequence: CASSYRDRDTGNTIYF. In nucleotides, the CDR3 is TGTGCCAGCAGTTACAGGGACAGGGATACTGGAAACACCATATATTTT. V gene TRBV6-5 combines with J gene TRBJ1-3, with TRBD1 identical over 9 bases. V was clipped by 2 bases and J by 2 bases; unmatched bases: 4. The germline V gene has CDR1 MNHEY and CDR2 SVGAGI. This CDR3 spans 16 amino acids.